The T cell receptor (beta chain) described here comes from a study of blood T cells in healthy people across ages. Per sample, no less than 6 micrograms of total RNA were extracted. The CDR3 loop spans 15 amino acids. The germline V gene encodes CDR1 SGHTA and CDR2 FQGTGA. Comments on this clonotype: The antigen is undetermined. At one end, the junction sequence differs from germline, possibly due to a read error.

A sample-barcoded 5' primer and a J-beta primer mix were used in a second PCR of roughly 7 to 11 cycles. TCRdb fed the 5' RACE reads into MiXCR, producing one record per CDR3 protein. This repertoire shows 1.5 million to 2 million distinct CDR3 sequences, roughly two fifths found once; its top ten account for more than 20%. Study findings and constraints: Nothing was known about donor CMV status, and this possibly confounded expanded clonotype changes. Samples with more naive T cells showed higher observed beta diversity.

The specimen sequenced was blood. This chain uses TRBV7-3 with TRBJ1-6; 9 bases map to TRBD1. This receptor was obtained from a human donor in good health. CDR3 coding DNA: TGTGCCAGCAGCATAGACAGGGGGACGGATTCACCCCCCCACTTT. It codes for CASSIDRGTDSPPHF.